This T cell receptor beta chain was retrieved from a study of shared clonotypes between healthy human individuals. Findings and caveats of the study: Generation probability values for non-shared clonotypes were lower than those for clonotypes shared by all four donors.

The V segment lost 5 bases and the J segment 10 bases; nucleotides outside the gene matches: 3. Germline V gives CDR1 MNHEY, CDR2 SMNVEV (reference sequence). This CDR3 has 12 residues. In regard to this clone: What it binds is not known.

This table comes from immunoSEQ multiplex PCR, and its TCRdb copy is limited to in-frame clones, with some not included. The data hold 800,000 to 950,000 clones, with 95% to 97% observed a single time. In the naive CD8 group, cells lacked CD45RO and were positively selected for CCR7, so terminally differentiated effector memory CD45RA+ cells were left out. The sample taken for sequencing was naive CD8+ T cells sorted from blood. The clonotype was recovered from a man aged 25 to 40 in good health. The chain employs TRBV27 and TRBJ2-1, with TRBD2 matching 9 bases. The CDR3 bases are TGTGCCAGCAGTCCCGGGACTAGCGAGCAGTTCTTC. This sequence encodes CASSPGTSEQFF.